The present T cell receptor beta chain was sequenced within a study of cytomegalovirus exposure and HLA in healthy donors. Across the study: About 180 million T cells yielded fewer than 120 million unique TCR beta sequences in earlier analysis. Overall study results and limits: Analysis performed later showed TCR beta chains linked to HLA being more clonally expanded than equally common others. No immune exposure information besides CMV serostatus was available. Earlier findings revealed that most TCR beta V segments proved productive either about 87% or about 30% of the time.

In the case of this clone: Its specificity is not known.

Use of 60 Vbeta and 13 Jbeta primers characterized the PCR. The method was immunoSEQ multiplex PCR; TCRdb's version includes in-frame clones alone and lacks a portion of them. The table includes roughly 150,000 clones, approximately 9% detected once. Sequencing was performed on PBMCs. The sequence came from a male donor in good health and CMV-seronegative.

In DNA form, the CDR3 reads TGTGCCAGCCCCACAGGGGACAACCACTCCTACGAGCAGTACTTC. Translated, it gives CASPTGDNHSYEQYF. The chain combines TRBV18 with TRBJ2-7; 7 nucleotides agree with TRBD1. V gave up 8 bases and J gave up 0 bases; unmatched junction bases: 10. Germline V gene sequence: CDR1 KGHSH, CDR2 LQKENI. The CDR3 totals 15 residues. The variable domain in full, with the rest retrieved from reference TRBV18 and TRBJ2-7, is NAGVMQNPRHLVRRRGQEARLRCSPMKGHSHVYWYRQLPEEGLKFMVYLQKENIIDESGMPKERFSAEFPKEGPSILRIQQVVRGDSAAYFCASPTGDNHSYEQYFGPGTRLTVT.